This TCR beta chain stems from a study of cytomegalovirus exposure and HLA in healthy donors. Findings and caveats of the study: It was found in a later analysis that first-cohort TCR clusters tended to co-occur in the 120 validation repertoires. The study listed approximately 160 cytomegalovirus-associated TCR beta chains. Among the CMV-associated chains, a few were confirmed in vitro as specific for CMV antigens.

This table comes from immunoSEQ multiplex PCR, and its TCRdb copy is limited to in-frame clones, with some not included. Here the sample spans 150,000 to 200,000 clones, about 89% being singletons. The donors formed part of the approximately 110-subject validation cohort, distinct from the roughly 730-subject first cohort. The germline V and J ends were trimmed by 2 bases and 4 bases, with 7 bases remaining between them. The CDR3 loop spans 13 amino acids. The V gene's germline CDR1 is SGHKS and CDR2 YYEKEE (reference sequence). This clone appeared once. Its antigen is still unknown. The chain is built from TRBV5-5 and TRBJ1-3; D unresolved. Material for sequencing was PBMCs. This TCR came from a man between 18 and 29 years old in good health and CMV-seropositive. The CDR3 protein is CASSFLQGNTIYF. The DNA for the CDR3 is TGTGCCAGCAGCTTCCTACAGGGAAACACCATATATTTT.